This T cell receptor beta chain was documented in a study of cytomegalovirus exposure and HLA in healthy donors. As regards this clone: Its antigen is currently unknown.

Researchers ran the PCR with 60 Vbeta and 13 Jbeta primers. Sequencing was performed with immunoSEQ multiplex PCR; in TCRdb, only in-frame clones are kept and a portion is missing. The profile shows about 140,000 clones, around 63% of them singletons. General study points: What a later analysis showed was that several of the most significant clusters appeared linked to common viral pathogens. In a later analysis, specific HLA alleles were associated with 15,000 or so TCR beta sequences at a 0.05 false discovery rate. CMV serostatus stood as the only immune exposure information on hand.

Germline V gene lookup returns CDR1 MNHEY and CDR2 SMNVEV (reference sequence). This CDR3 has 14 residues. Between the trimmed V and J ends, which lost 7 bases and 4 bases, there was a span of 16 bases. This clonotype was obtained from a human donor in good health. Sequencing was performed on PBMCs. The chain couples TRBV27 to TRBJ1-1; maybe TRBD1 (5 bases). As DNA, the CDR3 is TGTGCCAGCACCACAAGAGGGGAGGTCACTGAAGCTTTCTTT. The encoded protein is CASTTRGEVTEAFF.